The rows below give T cell receptor beta chains drawn from one sample of a study of T cell responses to AZD1222 COVID-19 vaccine. The assay was immunoSEQ multiplex PCR, and TCRdb's table has in-frame clones only and misses some. The data hold 98,000 or so clones, with roughly 89% observed a single time. The input for sequencing was peripheral blood, taken on day 0 of MenACWY control vaccination. The receptors derive from an adult in good health. The CDR3 runs from the conserved cysteine through the conserved F or W. The D gene is left open where the match is weak. A clone size is listed for some rows: how often the clone was seen (once, few, many), or a class if it is expanded.

cdr3_nt,cdr3_aa,j_call,d_call,clone_size,v_call
TGTGCCAGCAGTTACGCGGACAGGTTGACTGAAGCTTTCTTT,CASSYADRLTEAFF,TRBJ1-1,TRBD1,-,TRBV6-5
TGTGCCGGACGCCGGAACACTGAAGCTTTCTTT,CAGRRNTEAFF,TRBJ1-1,-,-,TRBV6-5
TGTGCCACCATTGGGCCCGACAGGGTGGCTTTCTTT,CATIGPDRVAFF,TRBJ1-1,TRBD1,few,TRBV6-5
TGTGCCAGCTCACCCCCGGCGGGGGGGCACTCTGGAAACACCATATATTTT,CASSPPAGGHSGNTIYF,TRBJ1-3,-,few,TRBV18
TGTGCCAGCACCGTCGGACAGAACTCTGGAAACACCATATATTTT,CASTVGQNSGNTIYF,TRBJ1-3,-,-,TRBV9
TGTGCCAGTAGACAAGCGGGGGGTAACAATGAGCAGTTCTTC,CASRQAGGNNEQFF,TRBJ2-1,TRBD2,-,TRBV19
TGTGCCAGCAGTTCACAGGGGAACGGTCAGCCCCAGCATTTT,CASSSQGNGQPQHF,TRBJ1-5,TRBD1,-,TRBV2
TGTGCCAGCAGTGTGGCAGGTCGTTATTCACCCCTCCACTTT,CASSVAGRYSPLHF,TRBJ1-6,-,-,TRBV2
TGTGCCAGCAGTTACTCGTGGGGGAAAGGGAATGAGCAGTTCTTC,CASSYSWGKGNEQFF,TRBJ2-1,-,-,TRBV6-5
TGTGCCAGCAGTGACCCCCGTTACAGGGGGAGCTATGGCTACACCTTC,CASSDPRYRGSYGYTF,TRBJ1-2,TRBD1,-,TRBV6-4
TGCAGTGCTAGAGAGGGAGAGCAGTTCTTC,CSAREGEQFF,TRBJ2-1,-,-,TRBV20-1
TGCGCCAGCAGGCAGGGACTGGTGAATTCACCCCTCCACTTT,CASRQGLVNSPLHF,TRBJ1-6,-,-,TRBV4-1
TGTGCCAGCTCCACCCAGCTTCCCTTTGCAACTAATGAAAAACTGTTTTTT,CASSTQLPFATNEKLFF,TRBJ1-4,-,-,TRBV18
TGCGCCAGCAGCCTATTAGGACAGGGAACTAATGAAAAACTGTTTTTT,CASSLLGQGTNEKLFF,TRBJ1-4,TRBD1,-,TRBV4-1
TGTGCCAGCAGTTTGGGGGACAGGGAATTCACTGAAGCTTTCTTT,CASSLGDREFTEAFF,TRBJ1-1,TRBD1,-,TRBV28